The T cell receptor beta chain under discussion was sequenced for a study of spatial heterogeneity in lung cancer. Sample time point: sample taken at primary tumor resection. Whole RNA from tumor, nontumor lung or frozen PBMC was sequenced unsorted. This clonotype has a handful of counts. A single record per CDR3 protein comes from TCRdb applying MiXCR to the 5' RACE reads. The sample records some 47,000 distinct CDR3 sequences, approximately 7.6% being singletons. The starting material was PBMCs, obtained at surgery. The receptor was derived from a female donor with early-stage non-small cell lung cancer.

The CDR3 region is CASSPQQGSTDTQYF. CDR3 nucleotides: TGTGCCAGCAGCCCGCAACAGGGTAGCACAGATACGCAGTATTTT. This sequence joins TRBV7-9 and TRBJ2-3; D is possibly TRBD1 (6 bases). The length of the CDR3 is 15 residues. Germline V gene sequence: CDR1 SEHNR, CDR2 FQNEAQ (reference sequence). The V and J ends lost 5 bases and 0 bases respectively, with 12 bases between them.